The 5 T cell receptor beta chains below all came from one sample that was sequenced in a study of T cell responses to AZD1222 COVID-19 vaccine. Measured with immunoSEQ multiplex PCR; TCRdb has only the in-frame clones, and not every one. The profile shows over 65,000 clones, roughly 87% of them singletons. Sequencing was performed on peripheral blood, taken 28 days after the second AZD1222 dose. The receptor set was obtained from an adult who received the AZD1222 COVID-19 vaccine.

The chain employs TRBV4-1 and TRBJ1-1; possibly TRBD1 for D (6 bases). V lost 2 bases and J 2 bases, leaving 12 bases between the germline ends. The CDR3 runs 15 residues. Germline assignment: CDR1 MGHRA and CDR2 YSYEKL. The CDR3: CASSQMGGLNTEAFF. The DNA for the CDR3 is TGCGCCAGCAGCCAAATGGGGGGCTTAAACACTGAAGCTTTCTTT.

This chain joins TRBV9 and TRBJ2-1; weak D call: TRBD1 (5 bases). The CDR3 length is 14 residues. Trimming shortened V by 4 bases and J by 4 bases, and 12 bases separated the two germline ends. CDR1 is SGDLS, CDR2 YYNGEE, per germline. In DNA form, the CDR3 reads TGTGCCAGCAGCTCCAGAGACAGATACAATGAGCAGTTCTTC. It yields the protein CASSSRDRYNEQFF.

The J gene is TRBJ2-7, the V gene TRBV7-5; the table gives TRBD2 as D, unverified against the DNA. TRBV7-5 is flagged as a pseudogene. The CDR3 is 13 residues long. CDR3 sequence reads: CARSLVPSGEQYV. CDR3 in DNA: TGTGCCAGAAGCTTAGTACCGTCCGGCGAGCAGTACGTC.

The J gene is TRBJ1-5, the V gene TRBV15, with 10 bases matching TRBD1. The V gene's germline CDR1 is LNHNV and CDR2 YYDKDF (reference sequence). This CDR3 region has 15 residues. The V and J ends lost 3 bases and 5 bases, in that order; junction bases with no gene match: 4. CDR3: CATSRPDRGHQPQHF. In DNA, the CDR3 is TGTGCCACCAGCAGGCCAGACAGGGGGCATCAGCCCCAGCATTTT.

The chain uses TRBV2 and TRBJ2-3, with a tentative D call TRBD1 (5 bases). Germline loops: CDR1 SNHLY, CDR2 FYNNEI. V was shortened by 8 bases and J by 2 bases, with 8 bases between the two germline ends. The CDR3 consists of 12 residues. CDR3 sequence (DNA): TGTGCCAGCCAGGGTTCCACAGATACGCAGTATTTT. As protein: CASQGSTDTQYF.